Each of the 17 T cell receptor beta chains below was sequenced from the same sample in a study of CD8 T cells in ankylosing spondylitis. MiXCR, applied by TCRdb to the 5' RACE reads, yields one record per CDR3 protein. Of just under 350,000 distinct CDR3 sequences in the sample, roughly 14% were seen once. The sequenced sample was blood, either unsorted or a sorted T cell fraction (not recorded which). Source of these receptors: a male donor with ankylosing spondylitis or in good health (not recorded which).

This chain links TRBV20-1 with TRBJ2-7; D is possibly TRBD2 (5 bases). The germline V gene encodes CDR1 DFQATT and CDR2 SNEGSKA (reference sequence). The CDR3 runs 14 residues. With 6 bases removed from V and 7 bases from J, the gap between germline ends came to 22 bases. DNA for the CDR3: TGCAGTGCCCCGCAGCTGTCGAGGGTTGGTGAGCAGTACTTC. Protein: CSAPQLSRVGEQYF.

This clonotype was seen more than once but under ten times. The J gene is TRBJ1-1, the V gene TRBV6-1, with 8 bases lining up with TRBD1. The CDR3 runs 14 residues. V trimming: 6 bases; J trimming: 1 base; junction bases outside the gene matches: 4. Germline lookup yields CDR1 MNHNS and CDR2 SASEGT. The CDR3 sequence: CASRITGGNTEAFF. CDR3 DNA: TGTGCCAGCAGGATTACAGGGGGGAACACTGAAGCTTTCTTT.

The CDR3: CSAGVQGYTDTQYF. CDR3 in DNA: TGCAGTGCTGGGGTCCAGGGCTACACAGATACGCAGTATTTT. This chain joins TRBV20-1 and TRBJ2-3, with D perhaps TRBD1 (5 bases). With 5 bases removed from V and 2 bases from J, the gap between germline ends came to 14 bases. The germline V gene has CDR1 DFQATT and CDR2 SNEGSKA (reference sequence). The CDR3 totals 14 residues.

In this sample, this clonotype turned up a few times. The rearrangement joins TRBV10-3 to TRBJ2-1; 11 nucleotides agree with TRBD1. V lost 6 bases, J lost 3 bases, and 4 bases stayed unmatched. The CDR3 is 15 amino acids. Germline CDR1 is ENHRY and CDR2 is SYGVKD. CDR3 nucleotide sequence: TGTGCCATCAGGGCTGGGACAGGGGGCTACAATGAGCAGTTCTTC. It is translated as CAIRAGTGGYNEQFF.

In this sample, this clonotype turned up a few times. V and J are TRBV3-1 and TRBJ2-1; TRBD2 matches 8 bases. The ends lost 4 bases at V and 8 bases at J; junction bases unmatched: 7. Germline loops: CDR1 LGHDT, CDR2 YNNKEL (reference sequence). The CDR3 covers 14 residues. The CDR3 nucleotides read TGTGCCAGCAGCCCCCGGGGGGGCCGGGATGAGCAGTTCTTC. Translating gives CASSPRGGRDEQFF.

This clonotype has only a few counts. The chain links TRBV7-2 to TRBJ2-7; TRBD2 agrees at 10 bases. V trimming: 1 base; J trimming: 4 bases; junction bases outside the gene matches: 7. The V gene's germline CDR1 is SGHTA and CDR2 FQGNSA. The CDR3 is 16 amino acids. CDR3 sequence: CASSLDSGGAGYEQYF. The CDR3 DNA is TGTGCCAGCAGCTTAGACAGCGGGGGGGCCGGGTACGAGCAGTACTTC.

This clonotype has at least ten counts. This rearrangement joins TRBV7-9 to TRBJ1-5; D gene unclear. The CDR3 runs to 15 residues. V was cut by 4 bases and J by 1 base, with 11 bases left in between. Germline CDR1 and CDR2: SEHNR and FQNEAQ (reference sequence). The CDR3: CASSSDGISNQPQHF. In DNA, the CDR3 is TGTGCCAGCAGCTCCGATGGGATAAGCAATCAGCCCCAGCATTTT.

This chain connects TRBV19 to TRBJ2-2, with 8 nucleotides matching TRBD1. The CDR3 contains 14 residues. Per the germline V gene, CDR1 is LNHDA and CDR2 is SQIVND (reference sequence). V shed 4 bases, J shed 9 bases, and the junction held 7 bases outside the gene matches. CDR3 amino acids: CASSTQGAAWELFF. The CDR3 DNA follows: TGTGCCAGTAGTACCCAGGGGGCCGCCTGGGAGCTGTTTTTT.

This clonotype has at least ten counts. The chain combines TRBV12-3 or TRBV12-4 with TRBJ2-5; TRBD1 matches 7 bases. The CDR3 loop spans 12 amino acids. The junction had 3 bases not matched to a gene; V was cut back by 7 bases and J by 4 bases. The CDR3 is CASTRGIETQYF. In DNA form, the CDR3 reads TGTGCCAGCACCAGGGGGATAGAGACCCAGTACTTC.

This clonotype was seen only a few times. The chain links TRBV5-6 to TRBJ2-1; D tentatively reads TRBD1 or TRBD2 (6 bases each). This CDR3 contains 16 residues. Germline lookup yields CDR1 SGHDT and CDR2 YYEEEE. V lost 4 bases, J lost 9 bases, and 23 bases lay in between. CDR3 DNA sequence: TGTGCCAGCAGCCCGGTCGGGAGACAGGTCCTCATTGAGCAGTTCTTC. The encoded protein is CASSPVGRQVLIEQFF.

This clonotype was picked up a small number of times. The genes are TRBV29-1 and TRBJ2-2; D gene unclear. V was pared by 5 bases and J by 0 bases, with 7 bases between. This CDR3 contains 13 residues. CDR1 is SQVTM and CDR2 is ANQGSEA in the germline V gene. The CDR3 sequence is CSVQETNTGELFF. In DNA form, the CDR3 reads TGCAGCGTTCAGGAAACGAACACCGGGGAGCTGTTTTTT.

The chain uses TRBV11-2 and TRBJ2-6; D not certain. Germline-derived CDR1 and CDR2 are SGHAT and FQNNGV. This CDR3 comprises 16 residues. Trimming took off 0 bases at V and 1 base at J, with 7 bases between the two ends. DNA of the CDR3: TGTGCCAGCAGCTTAGATTTCAGTTCTGGGGCCAACGTCCTGACTTTC. Residues: CASSLDFSSGANVLTF.

The chain carries TRBV5-1 and TRBJ2-7, with 8 bases that match TRBD2. With V trimmed by 0 bases and J by 4 bases, 9 bases remained unmatched. The CDR3 runs 16 residues. CDR1 SGHRS and CDR2 YFSETQ come from the germline V gene. CDR3 in DNA: TGCGCCAGCAGCTTGGGGCTAGCGGGTGAACAATACGAGCAGTACTTC. Protein product: CASSLGLAGEQYEQYF.

This clonotype has a handful of counts. V and J are TRBV6-1 and TRBJ2-3, with TRBD2 as a possible D gene (5 bases). Trimming removed 4 bases at V and 3 bases at J, with 8 bases between. This CDR3 is 13 amino acids long. The germline gives CDR1 MNHNS, CDR2 SASEGT. CDR3 DNA sequence: TGTGCCAGCAGTGTCCCGGGAACAGATACGCAGTATTTT. Protein: CASSVPGTDTQYF.

This clonotype was observed a few times. V usage is TRBV25-1 and J usage is TRBJ2-1; D gene uncertain. Germline V gives CDR1 MGHDK, CDR2 SYGVNS. V was cut by 3 bases and J by 0 bases, with 12 bases left in between. The CDR3 has 16 residues. The CDR3 coding sequence is TGTGCCAGCAGTGATAAGGGTCCCAGCTCCTACAATGAGCAGTTCTTC. This translates into CASSDKGPSSYNEQFF.

This clonotype was detected many times. The chain joins TRBV5-1 to TRBJ2-1, with D tentatively TRBD1 (5 bases). The V gene lost 0 bases and the J gene lost 8 bases, with 12 bases spanning the gap. In germline, CDR1 is SGHRS, CDR2 YFSETQ. The CDR3 length is 14 residues. The CDR3 sequence is CASSLGHDSHEQFF. CDR3 DNA sequence: TGCGCCAGCAGCTTGGGACACGACAGTCATGAGCAGTTCTTC.

This clonotype was seen many times. The chain combines TRBV6-1 with TRBJ1-2, with 7 bases aligning to TRBD1. V lost 10 bases to trimming and J lost 4 bases; unmatched junction nucleotides: 12. The CDR3 covers 14 residues. Germline V gives CDR1 MNHNS, CDR2 SASEGT. The DNA of the CDR3 is TGTGCCACCAAACCCCCTACAGGGGCCTATGGCTACACCTTC. This gives the protein CATKPPTGAYGYTF.